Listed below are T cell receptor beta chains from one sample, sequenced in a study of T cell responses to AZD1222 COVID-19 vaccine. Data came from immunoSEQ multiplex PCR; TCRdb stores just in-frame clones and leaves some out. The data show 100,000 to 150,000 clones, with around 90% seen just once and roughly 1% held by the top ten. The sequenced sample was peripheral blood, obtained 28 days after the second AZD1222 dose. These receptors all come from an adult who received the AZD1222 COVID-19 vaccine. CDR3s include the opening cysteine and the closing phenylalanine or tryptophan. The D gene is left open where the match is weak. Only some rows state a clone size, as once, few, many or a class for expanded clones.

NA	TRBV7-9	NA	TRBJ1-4	TGTGCCAGCAGCTTAGTACGGAGTACAACTAATGAAAAACTGTTTTTT	CASSLVRSTTNEKLFF
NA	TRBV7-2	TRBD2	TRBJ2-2	TGTGCCAGCAGCTTAAGGGGACTAGCGGGAGGTATTGTCGGGGAGCTGTTTTTT	CASSLRGLAGGIVGELFF
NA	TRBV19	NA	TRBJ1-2	TGTGCCAGTAGTTACAGGGACTATGGCTACACCTTC	CASSYRDYGYTF
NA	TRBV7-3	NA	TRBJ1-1	TGTGCCAGCAGCTTAACCTCGGGACAAGCTTTCTTT	CASSLTSGQAFF
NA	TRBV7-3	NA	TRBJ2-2	TGTGCCAGCAGCTTAAATATGGGAGCGGTCACCGGGGAGCTGTTTTTT	CASSLNMGAVTGELFF
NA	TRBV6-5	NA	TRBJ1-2	TGTGCCAGCAGTTACTCAGGCGGACAGATTAACTATGGCTACACCTTC	CASSYSGGQINYGYTF
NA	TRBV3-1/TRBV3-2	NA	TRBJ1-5	TGTGCCAGCAGCCAAGATCCAGGGACCAATCAGCCCCAGCATTTT	CASSQDPGTNQPQHF
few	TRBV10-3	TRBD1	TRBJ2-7	TGTGCCATCAGTGACAGTAGAGGACAGGGCGAGCAGTACTTC	CAISDSRGQGEQYF
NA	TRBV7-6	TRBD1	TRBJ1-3	TGTGCCAGCAGCTTAGGGGACAGGGGCTCCTCTGGAAACACCATATATTTT	CASSLGDRGSSGNTIYF
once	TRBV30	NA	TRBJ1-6	TGTGCCTGGAGTCTAGAAGGACGGGGAACCTCACCCCTCCACTTT	CAWSLEGRGTSPLHF
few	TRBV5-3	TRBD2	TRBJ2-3	TGTGCCAGAAGATCGGGAGGTTGGGACCGATACATAGATACGCAGTATTTT	CARRSGGWDRYIDTQYF
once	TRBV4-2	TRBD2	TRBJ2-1	TGTGCCAGCAGCCAAGATTGGCGGGAGTTAGACAATGAGCAGTTCTTC	CASSQDWRELDNEQFF
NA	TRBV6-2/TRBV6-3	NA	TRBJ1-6	TGTGCCAGCAGTTACTCTACGCTTACAGGAGGGGCCTTCGACCCTCAACCCCTCCACTTT	CASSYSTLTGGAFDPQPLHF
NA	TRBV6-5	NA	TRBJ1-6	TGTGCCAGCAGTTACTCAGGGTTTCGTAATTCACCCCTCCACTTT	CASSYSGFRNSPLHF
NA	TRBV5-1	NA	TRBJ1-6	TGCGCCAGCAGCCTAAACTCGGGGTCGTCTTCACCCCTCCACTTT	CASSLNSGSSSPLHF
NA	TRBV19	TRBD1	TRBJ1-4	TGTGCCAGTAGTACCCAGGGACAGGCTAATGAAAAACTGTTTTTT	CASSTQGQANEKLFF
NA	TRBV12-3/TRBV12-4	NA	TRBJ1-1	TGTGCCAGCAGCGTCAGTGTTGTCACTGAAGCTTTCTTT	CASSVSVVTEAFF
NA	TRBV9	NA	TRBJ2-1	TGTGCCAGCAGCGTAGGGTCACACAGGGAGCAGTTCTTC	CASSVGSHREQFF
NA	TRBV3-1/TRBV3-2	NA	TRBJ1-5	TGTGCCAGCAGCCAAGATAGACAACAGCCCCAGCATTTT	CASSQDRQQPQHF
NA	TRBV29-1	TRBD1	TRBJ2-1	TGCAGCGTTGTAACCCGACAGGGGAGACACGATGAGCAGTTCTTC	CSVVTRQGRHDEQFF
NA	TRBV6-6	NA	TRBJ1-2	TGTGCCAGCAGTTCCGGGACCAACTATGGCTACACCTTC	CASSSGTNYGYTF
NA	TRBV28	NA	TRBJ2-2	TGTGCCAGCAGGTTATCTCAGGTGGGGCACGGGGAGCTGTTTTTT	CASRLSQVGHGELFF
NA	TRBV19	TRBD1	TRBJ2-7	TGTGCCAGTAGTATAGTTGGGGACAGCTACGAGCAGTACTTC	CASSIVGDSYEQYF
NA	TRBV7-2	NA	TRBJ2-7	TGTGCCAGCAGCCAGGGGGGAGGCAGGAACTTCTACGAGCAGTACTTC	CASSQGGGRNFYEQYF
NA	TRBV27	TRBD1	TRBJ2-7	TGTGCCAGCAGTTTCCAGGGGGACTACGAGCAGTACTTC	CASSFQGDYEQYF